The 5 T cell receptor beta chains reported below all come from one sample, sequenced in a study of T-cell reconstitution after alpha-beta-depleted transplantation in children. The authors prepared the TCRbeta library with unique molecular identifiers. TCRdb passed the PCR reads through MiXCR, listing each CDR3 protein once. The table lists about 360,000 distinct CDR3 sequences, more than 10% of them singletons. The sequencing used PBMCs, collected from the stem cell graft. The source of these receptors is a human donor who donated a stem cell graft to a child with Fanconi anemia.

On this clonotype: A single base separates this from a much larger clone, so it may be a read error. The J gene is TRBJ2-1, the V gene TRBV4-3; D is unresolved. The germline V gene encodes CDR1 LGHNA and CDR2 YSLEER. The CDR3 is made up of 15 amino acids. The CDR3 DNA reads as TGCGCCAGCAGCCAAGGGTTAGAGTCCTACAATGATCAGTTCTTC. Amino acids: CASSQGLESYNDQFF.

The chain employs TRBV30 and TRBJ1-2, with TRBD1 matching over 7 bases. Per germline, CDR1 GTSNPN and CDR2 SVGIG (reference sequence). The CDR3 length is 13 residues. The V segment lost 2 bases and the J segment 4 bases; nucleotides outside the gene matches: 4. The CDR3 coding sequence is TGTGCCTGGAGTCGGGACAGACCCTATGGCTACACCTTC. This sequence encodes CAWSRDRPYGYTF.

V usage is TRBV5-1 and J usage is TRBJ2-2; maybe TRBD1 (5 bases). Germline V gene lookup returns CDR1 SGHRS and CDR2 YFSETQ. This CDR3 is 14 amino acids long. V dropped 4 bases and J dropped 9 bases, with 16 bases sitting between them. CDR3: CASSQNQGTRELFF. The CDR3 DNA is TGCGCCAGCAGCCAAAACCAGGGTACTCGGGAGCTGTTTTTT.

The chain employs TRBV7-2 and TRBJ2-7; a possible D gene is TRBD1 (6 bases). The V and J ends lost 4 bases and 6 bases respectively, with 22 bases between them. Per the germline V gene, CDR1 is SGHTA and CDR2 is FQGNSA. The CDR3 is 16 residues long. CDR3: CASSSTGRAGVTEQYF. Here the CDR3 DNA reads TGTGCCAGCAGCTCCACAGGCCGGGCAGGGGTCACCGAGCAGTACTTC.

The V and J genes are TRBV5-6 and TRBJ2-6; D gene ambiguous. Germline-derived CDR1 and CDR2 are SGHDT and YYEEEE. V shed 4 bases and J shed 3 bases, with 5 bases lying between them. CDR3 length equals 13 residues. The CDR3 spells CASSQVGANVLTF. The CDR3 DNA reads as TGTGCCAGCAGCCAAGTTGGGGCCAACGTCCTGACTTTC.